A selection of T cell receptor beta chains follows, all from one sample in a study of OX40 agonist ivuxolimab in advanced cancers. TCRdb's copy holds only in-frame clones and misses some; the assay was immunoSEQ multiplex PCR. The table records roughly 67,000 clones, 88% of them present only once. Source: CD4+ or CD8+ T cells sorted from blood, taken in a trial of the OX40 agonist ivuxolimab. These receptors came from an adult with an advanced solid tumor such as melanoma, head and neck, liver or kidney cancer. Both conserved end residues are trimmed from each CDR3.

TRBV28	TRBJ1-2	ASREANYGYT
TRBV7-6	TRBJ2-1	ASRTRAGGNEQF
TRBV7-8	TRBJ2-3	ASSLRRAKIDTQY
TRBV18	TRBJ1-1	ASSPGHLRVAF
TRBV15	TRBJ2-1	ATSGTGGLFYNEQF
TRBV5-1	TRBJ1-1	ASSLEGGLNTEAF
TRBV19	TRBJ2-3	ASSTSQGSQY
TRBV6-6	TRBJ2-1	ASSRGVEQF
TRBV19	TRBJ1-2	AIGRAGSSRGYT
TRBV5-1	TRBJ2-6	ASSPGQGMMTGANVLT
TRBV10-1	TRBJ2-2	ASRPGQAANTGELF
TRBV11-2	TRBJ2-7	ASSRDRGAPYEQY
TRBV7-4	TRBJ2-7	ASSLKSRDSSSYEQY
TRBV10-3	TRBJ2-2	AISWTSGSFTGELF
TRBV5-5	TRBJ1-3	ASSSTGTRTGNTIY
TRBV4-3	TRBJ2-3	ASSQDNFLAGGTDTQY
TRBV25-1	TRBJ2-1	ASANGGQF
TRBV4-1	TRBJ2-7	ASSQVVGSGSRGHEQY
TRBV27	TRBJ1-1	ASSVRGGLTEAF
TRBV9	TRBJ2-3	ASSVRGDPDTQY
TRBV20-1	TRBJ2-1	SARKYNEQF
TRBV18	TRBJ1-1	ASSQWQGVTEAF
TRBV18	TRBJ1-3	ASSLRQGNLLAGNTIY
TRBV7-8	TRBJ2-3	ASSSSGGGERTDTQY
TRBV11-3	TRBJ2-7	ASSLHFSPYEQY
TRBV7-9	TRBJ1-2	ASSVFPTQNGYT
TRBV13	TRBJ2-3	ASSLLAGSTDTQY
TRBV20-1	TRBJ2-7	SASPGFEQY
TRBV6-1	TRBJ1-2	ASRVTGMSGGYT
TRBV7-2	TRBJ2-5	ASSKGSGQETQY